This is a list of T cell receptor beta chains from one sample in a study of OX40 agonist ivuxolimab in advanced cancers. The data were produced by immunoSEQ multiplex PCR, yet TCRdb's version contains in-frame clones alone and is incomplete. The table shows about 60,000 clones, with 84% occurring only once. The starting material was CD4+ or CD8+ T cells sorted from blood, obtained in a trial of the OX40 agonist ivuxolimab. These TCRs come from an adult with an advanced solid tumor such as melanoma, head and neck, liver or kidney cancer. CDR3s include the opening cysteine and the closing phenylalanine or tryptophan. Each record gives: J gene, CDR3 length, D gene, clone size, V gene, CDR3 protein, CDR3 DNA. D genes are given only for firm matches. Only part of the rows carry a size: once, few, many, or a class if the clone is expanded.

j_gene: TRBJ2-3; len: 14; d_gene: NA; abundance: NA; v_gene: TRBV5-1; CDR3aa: CASSLGGTTDTQYF; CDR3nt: TGCGCCAGCAGCTTGGGGGGAACCACAGATACGCAGTATTTT
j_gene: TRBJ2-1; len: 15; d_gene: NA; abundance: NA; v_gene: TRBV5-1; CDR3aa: CASSLASTAYNEQFF; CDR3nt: TGCGCCAGCAGCTTGGCTTCGACGGCCTACAATGAGCAGTTCTTC
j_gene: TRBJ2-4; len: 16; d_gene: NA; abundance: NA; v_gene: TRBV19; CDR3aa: CASSISSGLAKNIQYF; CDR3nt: TGTGCCAGTAGTATTTCCTCGGGACTAGCCAAAAACATTCAGTACTTC
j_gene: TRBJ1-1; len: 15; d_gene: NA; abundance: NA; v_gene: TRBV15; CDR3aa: CATSLFQDRNTEAFF; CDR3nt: TGTGCCACCAGCCTTTTCCAAGACCGGAACACTGAAGCTTTCTTT
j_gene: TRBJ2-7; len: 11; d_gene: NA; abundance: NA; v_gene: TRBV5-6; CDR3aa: CASSLNHEQYF; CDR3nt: TGTGCCAGCAGCTTGAACCACGAGCAGTACTTC
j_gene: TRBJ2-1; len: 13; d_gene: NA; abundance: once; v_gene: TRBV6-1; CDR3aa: CASEPDRGDEQFF; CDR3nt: TGTGCCAGCGAGCCCGACCGTGGGGATGAGCAGTTCTTC
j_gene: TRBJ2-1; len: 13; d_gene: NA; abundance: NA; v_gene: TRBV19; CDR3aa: CASSPPRTTNLFF; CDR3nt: TGTGCCAGTAGTCCACCACGGACTACAAACCTTTTCTTC
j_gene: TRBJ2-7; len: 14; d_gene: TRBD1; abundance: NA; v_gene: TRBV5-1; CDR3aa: CASRGTGKIYEQYF; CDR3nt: TGCGCCAGCAGAGGGACAGGGAAAATCTACGAGCAGTACTTC
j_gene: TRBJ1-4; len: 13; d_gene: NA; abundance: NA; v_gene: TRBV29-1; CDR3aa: CSVSGGWGEKLFF; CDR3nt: TGCAGCGTATCGGGCGGTTGGGGTGAAAAACTGTTTTTT
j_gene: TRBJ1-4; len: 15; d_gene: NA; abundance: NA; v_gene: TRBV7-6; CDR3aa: CASSLVREVNEKLFF; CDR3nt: TGTGCCAGCAGCTTAGTAAGGGAGGTTAATGAAAAACTGTTTTTT
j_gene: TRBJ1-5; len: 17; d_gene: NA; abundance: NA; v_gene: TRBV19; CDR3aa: CASSHRRGRGANQPQHF; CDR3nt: TGTGCCAGTAGTCATAGGAGGGGCCGGGGAGCTAATCAGCCCCAGCATTTT
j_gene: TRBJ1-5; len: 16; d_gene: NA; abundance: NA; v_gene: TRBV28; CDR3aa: CASSLIGSGEHQPQHF; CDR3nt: TGTGCCAGCAGTTTAATCGGTTCAGGGGAACATCAGCCCCAGCATTTT
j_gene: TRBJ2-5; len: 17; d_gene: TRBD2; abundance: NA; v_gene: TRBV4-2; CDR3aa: CASSQAPSGRYQETQYF; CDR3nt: TGTGCCAGCAGCCAAGCCCCTAGCGGGAGGTACCAAGAGACCCAGTACTTC
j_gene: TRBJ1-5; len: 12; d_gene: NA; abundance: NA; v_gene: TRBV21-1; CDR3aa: CASSKVAQPQHF; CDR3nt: TGTGCCAGCAGCAAAGTTGCCCAGCCCCAGCATTTT
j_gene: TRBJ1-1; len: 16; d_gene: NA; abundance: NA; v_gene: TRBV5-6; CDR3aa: CASSYLGTSGGTEAFF; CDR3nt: TGTGCCAGCAGCTACCTCGGGACATCGGGGGGCACTGAAGCTTTCTTT
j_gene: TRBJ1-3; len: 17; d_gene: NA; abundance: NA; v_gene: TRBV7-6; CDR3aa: CASSLAWASRGKNTIYF; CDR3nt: TGTGCCAGCAGCTTAGCTTGGGCATCTAGGGGTAAAAACACCATATATTTT
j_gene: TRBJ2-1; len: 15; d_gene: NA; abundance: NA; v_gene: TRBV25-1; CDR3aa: CASSEGVVTYNEQFF; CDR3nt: TGTGCCAGCAGTGAAGGGGTAGTTACCTACAATGAGCAGTTCTTC
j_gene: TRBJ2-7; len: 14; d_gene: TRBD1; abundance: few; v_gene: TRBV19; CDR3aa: CASSPNRGPYEQYF; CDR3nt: TGTGCCAGTAGTCCCAACAGGGGGCCCTACGAGCAGTACTTC
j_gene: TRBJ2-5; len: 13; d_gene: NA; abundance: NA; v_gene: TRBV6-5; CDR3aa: CASTSGGSGTQYF; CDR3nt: TGTGCCAGCACCTCAGGGGGGTCGGGGACCCAGTACTTC
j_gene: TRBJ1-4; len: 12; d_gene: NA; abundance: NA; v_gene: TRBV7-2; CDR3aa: CASSFGGEKLFF; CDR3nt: TGTGCCAGCAGCTTCGGGGGTGAAAAACTGTTTTTT
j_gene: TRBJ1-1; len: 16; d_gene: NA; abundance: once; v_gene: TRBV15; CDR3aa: CATSRGSWDWGTEAFF; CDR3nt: TGTGCCACCAGCAGAGGGAGTTGGGATTGGGGGACTGAAGCTTTCTTT
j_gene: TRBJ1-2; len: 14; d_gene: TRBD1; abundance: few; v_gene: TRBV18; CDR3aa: CASSPGDSNYGYTF; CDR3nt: TGTGCCAGCTCACCAGGGGACAGCAACTATGGCTACACCTTC
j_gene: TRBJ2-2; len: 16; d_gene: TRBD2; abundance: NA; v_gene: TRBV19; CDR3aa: CASSANLAGWTGELFF; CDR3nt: TGTGCCAGTAGTGCAAACCTAGCGGGGTGGACCGGGGAGCTGTTTTTT
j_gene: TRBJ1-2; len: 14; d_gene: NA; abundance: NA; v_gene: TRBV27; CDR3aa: CASSSPGSGLGYTF; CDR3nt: TGTGCCAGCAGTTCCCCCGGAAGTGGACTCGGCTACACCTTC
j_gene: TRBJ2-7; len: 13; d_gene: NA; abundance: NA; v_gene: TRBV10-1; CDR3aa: CASSAGRGGEQYF; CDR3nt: TGCGCCAGCAGTGCCGGCAGGGGAGGCGAGCAGTACTTC
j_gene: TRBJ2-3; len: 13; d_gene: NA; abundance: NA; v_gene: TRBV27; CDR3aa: CASRAQGRDTQYF; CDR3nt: TGTGCCAGCAGAGCGCAGGGAAGAGATACGCAGTATTTT
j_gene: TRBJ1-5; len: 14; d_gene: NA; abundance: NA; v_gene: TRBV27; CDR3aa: CASSLISGGQPQHF; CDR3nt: TGTGCCAGCAGTTTGATATCGGGGGGGCAGCCCCAGCATTTT
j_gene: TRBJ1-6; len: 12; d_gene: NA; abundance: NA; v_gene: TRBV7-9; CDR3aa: CASSLDTSPLHF; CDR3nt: TGTGCCAGCAGCTTAGATACTTCACCCCTCCACTTT
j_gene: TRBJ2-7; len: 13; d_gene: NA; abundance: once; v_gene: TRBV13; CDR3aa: CASSQGRPYEQYF; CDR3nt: TGTGCCAGCAGCCAGGGTCGTCCCTACGAGCAGTACTTC
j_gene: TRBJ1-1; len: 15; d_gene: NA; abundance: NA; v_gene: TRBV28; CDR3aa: CASRLGGVSNTEAFF; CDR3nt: TGTGCCAGCAGACTTGGGGGGGTTTCGAACACTGAAGCTTTCTTT
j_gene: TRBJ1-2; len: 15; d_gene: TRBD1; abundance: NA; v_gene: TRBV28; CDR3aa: CASSLGGTGLRGYTF; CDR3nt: TGTGCCAGCAGTTTAGGTGGGACAGGGCTACGTGGCTACACCTTC
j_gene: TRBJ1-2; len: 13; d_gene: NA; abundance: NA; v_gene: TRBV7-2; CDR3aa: CASSPLEGAGYTF; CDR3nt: TGTGCCAGCAGCCCCCTTGAGGGTGCTGGCTACACCTTC
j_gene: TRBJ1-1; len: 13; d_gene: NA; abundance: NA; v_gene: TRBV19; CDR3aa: CASQALGDTEAFF; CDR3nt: TGTGCCAGTCAAGCATTGGGGGACACTGAAGCTTTCTTT
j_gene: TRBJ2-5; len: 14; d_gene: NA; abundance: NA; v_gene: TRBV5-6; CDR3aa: CASSPLGTQETQYF; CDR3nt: TGTGCCAGCAGCCCCCTCGGGACCCAAGAGACCCAGTACTTC
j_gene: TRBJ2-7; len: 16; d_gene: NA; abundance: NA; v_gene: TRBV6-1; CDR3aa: CASSEPGVSLSYEQYF; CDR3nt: TGTGCCAGCAGTGAACCGGGGGTCTCCTTATCCTACGAGCAGTACTTC
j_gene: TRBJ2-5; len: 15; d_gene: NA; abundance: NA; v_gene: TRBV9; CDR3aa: CASSPRPAQGRAQYF; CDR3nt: TGTGCCAGCAGCCCACGCCCTGCACAGGGTAGGGCCCAGTACTTC
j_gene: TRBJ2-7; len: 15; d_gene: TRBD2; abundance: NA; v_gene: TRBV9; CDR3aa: CASSGGGLAGVEQYF; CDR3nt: TGTGCCAGCAGCGGAGGAGGACTAGCGGGAGTCGAGCAGTACTTC
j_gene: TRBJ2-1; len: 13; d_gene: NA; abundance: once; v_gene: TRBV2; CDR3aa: CASRGGSANEQFF; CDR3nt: TGTGCCAGCAGGGGGGGATCCGCCAATGAGCAGTTCTTC
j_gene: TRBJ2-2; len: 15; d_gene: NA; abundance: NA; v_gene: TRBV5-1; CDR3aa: CASSSGSVNTGELFF; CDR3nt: TGCGCCAGCAGTTCAGGGTCCGTGAACACCGGGGAGCTGTTTTTT
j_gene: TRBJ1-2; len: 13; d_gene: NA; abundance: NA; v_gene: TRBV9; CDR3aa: CASSEGPNYGYTF; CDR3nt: TGTGCCAGCAGCGAGGGCCCGAACTATGGCTACACCTTC
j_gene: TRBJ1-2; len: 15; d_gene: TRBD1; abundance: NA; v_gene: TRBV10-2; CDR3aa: CASSEKGQGLDGYTF; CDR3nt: TGCGCCAGCAGTGAGAAGGGACAGGGGTTAGATGGCTACACCTTC
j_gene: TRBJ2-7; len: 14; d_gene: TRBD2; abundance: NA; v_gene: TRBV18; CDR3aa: CASSQAGGPYEQYF; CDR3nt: TGTGCCAGCTCTCAAGCGGGAGGGCCCTACGAGCAGTACTTC
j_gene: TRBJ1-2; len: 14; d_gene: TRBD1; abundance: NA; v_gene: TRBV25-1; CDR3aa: CASRPLTGNYGYTF; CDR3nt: TGTGCCAGCAGACCCCTGACAGGGAACTATGGCTACACCTTC
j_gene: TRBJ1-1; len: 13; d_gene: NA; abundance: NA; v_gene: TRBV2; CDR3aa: CASSDSLNTEAFF; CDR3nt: TGTGCCAGCAGTGACAGCCTAAACACTGAAGCTTTCTTT
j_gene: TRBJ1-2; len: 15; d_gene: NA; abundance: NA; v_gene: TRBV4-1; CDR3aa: CASSKVRSFDYGYTF; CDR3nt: TGCGCCAGCAGCAAGGTTCGATCCTTCGACTATGGCTACACCTTC
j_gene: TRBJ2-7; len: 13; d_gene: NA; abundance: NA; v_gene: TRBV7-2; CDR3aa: CASSLKQSYEQYF; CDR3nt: TGTGCCAGCAGCTTAAAACAGTCCTACGAGCAGTACTTC
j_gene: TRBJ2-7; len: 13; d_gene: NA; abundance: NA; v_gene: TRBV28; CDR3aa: CASGDSGSWEQYF; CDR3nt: TGTGCCAGTGGGGACAGCGGGAGTTGGGAGCAGTACTTC
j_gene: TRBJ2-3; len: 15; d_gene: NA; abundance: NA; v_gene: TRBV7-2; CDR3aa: CASSLGRRVTDTQYF; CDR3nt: TGTGCCAGCAGCTTAGGGAGGAGGGTTACAGATACGCAGTATTTT
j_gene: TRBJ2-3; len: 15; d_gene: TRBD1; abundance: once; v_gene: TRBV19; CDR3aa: CASSPVTGGTDTQYF; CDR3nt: TGTGCCAGTAGTCCCGTGACAGGGGGCACAGATACGCAGTATTTT
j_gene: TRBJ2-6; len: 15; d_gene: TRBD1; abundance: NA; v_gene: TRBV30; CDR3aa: CAWRIQGPGANVLTF; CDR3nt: TGTGCCTGGAGAATACAGGGGCCTGGGGCCAACGTCCTGACTTTC